This passage covers 3 T cell receptor beta chains from one sample sequenced in a study of shared clonotypes between healthy human individuals. Libraries were prepared by immunoSEQ multiplex PCR; TCRdb keeps only in-frame clonotypes and omits some of them. The table has 2.3 million or so clones, 90% to 95% seen once. The material sequenced was naive CD4+ T cells from PBMCs. Subset noted: CD45RA+ positively selected. The receptors shown here come from a man aged 18 to 35 in good health. Some clones in this sample may be carry-over from other donors' samples.

The rearrangement links TRBV7-3 to TRBJ1-1; D gene uncertain. The CDR3 runs 13 residues. CDR1 is SGHTA and CDR2 is FQGTGA in the germline V gene. V was clipped by 1 base and J by 6 bases, with 9 bases between them. CDR3 in DNA: TGTGCCAGCAGCTTAATGGCCGGGTCTGAAGCTTTCTTT. This gives the protein CASSLMAGSEAFF.

The J gene is TRBJ1-3, the V gene TRBV19; D is uncertain. Trimming left V 5 bases short and J 7 bases short, with 6 bases between. Germline V gene lookup returns CDR1 LNHDA and CDR2 SQIVND (reference sequence). The CDR3 covers 11 residues. The CDR3 DNA reads TGTGCCAGTAGTGTGGGGAACACCATATATTTT. Amino acids: CASSVGNTIYF.

A remark on this clone: This same CDR3 is encoded by further DNA sequences in the sample. This rearrangement joins TRBV4-1 to TRBJ2-2; 7 bases map to TRBD1. The J segment lost 6 bases and the V segment lost 1 base, leaving 2 bases of the junction unmatched. The CDR3 contains 14 residues. Germline values: CDR1 MGHRA, CDR2 YSYEKL. The CDR3 DNA is TGCGCCAGCAGCCAAGTGAGGGGGCCCGGGGAGCTGTTTTTT. Its translation: CASSQVRGPGELFF.